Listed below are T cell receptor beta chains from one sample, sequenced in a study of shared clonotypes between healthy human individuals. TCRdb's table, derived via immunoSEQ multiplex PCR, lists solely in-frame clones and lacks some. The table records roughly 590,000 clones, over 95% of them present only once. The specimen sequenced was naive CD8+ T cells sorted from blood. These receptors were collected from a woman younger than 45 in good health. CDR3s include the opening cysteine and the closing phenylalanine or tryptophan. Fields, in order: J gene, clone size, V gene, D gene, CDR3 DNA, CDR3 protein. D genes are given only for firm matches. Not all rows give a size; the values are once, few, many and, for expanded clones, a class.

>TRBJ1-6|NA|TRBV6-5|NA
TGTGCCAGCAGTTTCGGACGGGGCCCTTCACCCCTCCACTTT
CASSFGRGPSPLHF
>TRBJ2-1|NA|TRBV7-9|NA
TGTGCCAGCAGCTTAGTCACAGGGACCAACAATGAGCAGTTCTTC
CASSLVTGTNNEQFF
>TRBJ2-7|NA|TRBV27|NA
TGTGCCAGCAGTTTCGGTGTGGCCTACGAGCAGTACTTC
CASSFGVAYEQYF
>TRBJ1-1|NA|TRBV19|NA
TGTGCCAGTAGTGCCATCCCGGACCCGAACACTGAAGCTTTCTTT
CASSAIPDPNTEAFF
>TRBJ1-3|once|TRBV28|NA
TGTGCCAGCAGTTGGAGAGACTCTGGAAACACCATATATTTT
CASSWRDSGNTIYF
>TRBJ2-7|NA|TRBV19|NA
TGTGCCAGTAGTATAGACGACGGGAGTCGGTACGAGCAGTACTTC
CASSIDDGSRYEQYF
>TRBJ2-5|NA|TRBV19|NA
TGTGCCAGTATGGGCAGCGGGGAGACCCAGTACTTC
CASMGSGETQYF
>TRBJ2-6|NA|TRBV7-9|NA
TGTGCCAGCAGACCATTGCCGGGACGTCCGTCTGGGGCCAACGTCCTGACTTTC
CASRPLPGRPSGANVLTF
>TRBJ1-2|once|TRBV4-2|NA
TGTGCCAGCAGCCACACCGGGACGGATTATGGCTACACCTTC
CASSHTGTDYGYTF
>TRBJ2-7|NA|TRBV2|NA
TGTGCCAGCAGGGGGGGGCCCCAATCCTACGAGCAGTACTTC
CASRGGPQSYEQYF
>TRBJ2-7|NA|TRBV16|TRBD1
TGTGCCAGCGCAAAACCGGGACAGCTGGCCGAGCAGTACTTC
CASAKPGQLAEQYF
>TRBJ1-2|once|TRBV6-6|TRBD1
TGTGCCAGCAGCCACTTGCGGACAGGGGCATATGGCTACACCTTC
CASSHLRTGAYGYTF
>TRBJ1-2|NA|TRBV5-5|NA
TGTGCCAGCAGCTTATGGGGTGATGGCTACACCTTC
CASSLWGDGYTF
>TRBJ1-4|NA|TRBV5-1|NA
TGCGCCAGCAGACAAGGAATGGCTACTAATGAAAAACTGTTTTTT
CASRQGMATNEKLFF
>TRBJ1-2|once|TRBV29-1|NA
TGCAGCGTTGAAGATCCGGGGAGGTATCCTAACTATGGCTACACCTTC
CSVEDPGRYPNYGYTF
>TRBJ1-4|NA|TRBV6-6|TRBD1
TGTGCCAGCAGTTACTCGGGAGGGGGCCGGGAAAAACTGTTTTTT
CASSYSGGGREKLFF
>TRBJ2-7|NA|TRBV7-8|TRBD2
TGTGCCAGCAGCTCCCAGACTAGCGGGAGTTACGAGCAGTACTTC
CASSSQTSGSYEQYF
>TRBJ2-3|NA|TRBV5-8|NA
TGTGCCAGCAGCTTGGTGGGGGTGATCTTCCGGGAGAACTCCACAGATACGCAGTATTTT
CASSLVGVIFRENSTDTQYF
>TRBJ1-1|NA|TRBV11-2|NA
TGTGCCAGCAGCTTAGCCGAGACTGAAGCTTTCTTT
CASSLAETEAFF
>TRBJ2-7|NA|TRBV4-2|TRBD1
TGTGCCAGCAGCCAAGATGAGGCAGGGGGCATCTACGAGCAGTACTTC
CASSQDEAGGIYEQYF
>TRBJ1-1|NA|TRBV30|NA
TGTGCCTGGAGTGTATTCGCCGCGACAGTGACAGATGAAGCTTTCTTT
CAWSVFAATVTDEAFF
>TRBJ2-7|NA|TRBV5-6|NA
TGTGCCAGCAGCTTGGCTGGACAGTCCTACGAGCAGTACTTC
CASSLAGQSYEQYF